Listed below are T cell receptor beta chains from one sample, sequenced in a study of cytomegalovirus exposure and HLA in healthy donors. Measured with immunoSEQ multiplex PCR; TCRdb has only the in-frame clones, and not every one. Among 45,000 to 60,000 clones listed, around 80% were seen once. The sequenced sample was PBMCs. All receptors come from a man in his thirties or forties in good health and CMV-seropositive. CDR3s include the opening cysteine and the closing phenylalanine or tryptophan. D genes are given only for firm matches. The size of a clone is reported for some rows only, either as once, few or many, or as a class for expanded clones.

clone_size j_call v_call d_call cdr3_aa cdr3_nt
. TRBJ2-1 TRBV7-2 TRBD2 CASSPRVASGGVEQFF TGTGCCAGCAGCCCCCGGGTGGCCAGCGGGGGGGTTGAGCAGTTCTTC
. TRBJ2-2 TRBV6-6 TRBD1 CASRPRDRGAGELFF TGTGCCAGCAGACCCCGGGACAGGGGGGCCGGGGAGCTGTTTTTT
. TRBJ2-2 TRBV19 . CASSPQRQFRLFF TGTGCCAGTAGTCCACAGCGGCAGTTTCGACTGTTTTTT
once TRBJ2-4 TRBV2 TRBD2 CASRQGTSGAKNIQYF TGTGCCAGCAGACAAGGGACTAGCGGAGCCAAAAACATTCAGTACTTC
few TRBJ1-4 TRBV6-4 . CASRKEATNEKLFF TGTGCCAGCAGAAAGGAGGCAACTAATGAAAAACTGTTTTTT
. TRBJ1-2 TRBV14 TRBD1 CASSQDRRGQGDGYTF TGTGCCAGCAGCCAAGATCGGCGAGGACAGGGCGATGGCTACACCTTC
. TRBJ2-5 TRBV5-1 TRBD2 CASSLFGLASQETQYF TGCGCCAGCAGCTTGTTCGGACTAGCGAGCCAAGAGACCCAGTACTTC
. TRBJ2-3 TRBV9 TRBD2 CASTPGGSTDTQYF TGTGCCAGCACCCCGGGGGGATCGACAGATACGCAGTATTTT
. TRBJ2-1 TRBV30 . CAWSVPGRSYNEQFF TGTGCCTGGAGTGTACCGGGTCGCTCCTACAATGAGCAGTTCTTC
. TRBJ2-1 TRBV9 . CASSVAPGLYNEQFF TGTGCCAGCAGCGTAGCGCCAGGGTTATACAATGAGCAGTTCTTC
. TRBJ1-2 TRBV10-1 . CASEAHREGAANYGYTF TGCGCCTCCGAGGCACACAGGGAGGGAGCGGCTAACTATGGCTACACCTTC
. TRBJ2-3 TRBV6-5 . CASSEFPGGTDTQYF TGTGCCAGCTCCGAGTTCCCAGGGGGCACAGATACGCAGTATTTT
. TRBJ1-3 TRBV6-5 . CASSYEGTPSGNTIYF TGTGCCAGCAGTTACGAAGGGACACCCTCTGGAAACACCATATATTTT
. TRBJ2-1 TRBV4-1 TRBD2 CASSQERRGGLYEQFF TGCGCCAGCAGCCAAGAGCGGCGGGGGGGCTTGTATGAGCAGTTCTTC
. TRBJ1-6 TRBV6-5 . CASSYSRETNSPLHF TGTGCCAGCAGTTACTCGAGGGAAACTAATTCACCCCTCCACTTT
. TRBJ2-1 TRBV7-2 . CASSLVGVHNEQFF TGTGCCAGCAGCCTGGTAGGGGTGCACAATGAGCAGTTCTTC
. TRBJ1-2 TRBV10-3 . CAISELKHGYTF TGTGCCATCAGTGAACTTAAGCACGGCTACACCTTC
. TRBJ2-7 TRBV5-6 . CASSLGAGDEQYF TGTGCCAGCAGCTTAGGGGCAGGGGACGAGCAGTACTTC
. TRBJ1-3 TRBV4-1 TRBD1 CASSLSRGQGDTIYF TGCGCCAGCAGCCTCAGTAGAGGACAGGGAGACACCATATATTTT
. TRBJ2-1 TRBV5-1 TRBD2 CASSFGGGAIYNEQFF TGCGCCAGCAGCTTCGGCGGGGGGGCAATATACAATGAGCAGTTCTTC
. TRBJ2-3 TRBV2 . CASSENGGRGDTQYF TGTGCCAGCAGTGAAAACGGGGGGCGAGGAGATACGCAGTATTTT
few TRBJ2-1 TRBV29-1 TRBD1 CSGHRGAGNEQFF TGCAGCGGGCACAGGGGCGCAGGTAATGAGCAGTTCTTC
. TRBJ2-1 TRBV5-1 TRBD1 CASSPGQGVADNEQFF TGCGCCAGCAGCCCGGGACAGGGAGTGGCGGACAATGAGCAGTTCTTC
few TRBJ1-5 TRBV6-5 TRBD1 CASSQGQRLGPQHF TGTGCCAGCAGTCAGGGACAGCGCTTGGGGCCCCAGCATTTT
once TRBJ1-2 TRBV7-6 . CASSLGAQGSYGYTF TGTGCCAGCAGCTTAGGGGCACAGGGAAGCTATGGCTACACCTTC
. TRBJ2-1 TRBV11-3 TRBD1 CASSAGTVALDEQFF TGTGCCAGCAGCGCCGGGACAGTGGCCCTCGATGAGCAGTTCTTC
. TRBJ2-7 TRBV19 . CASSVINGYEQYF TGTGCCAGTAGTGTAATAAACGGCTACGAGCAGTACTTC
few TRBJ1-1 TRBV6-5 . CASRSGEGNTEAFF TGTGCCAGCAGGTCAGGGGAGGGGAACACTGAAGCTTTCTTT
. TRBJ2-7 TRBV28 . CASTLTGFNYEQYF TGTGCCAGCACCCTTACAGGGTTCAACTACGAGCAGTACTTC
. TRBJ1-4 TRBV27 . CASSLTPFNEKLFF TGTGCCAGCAGTTTAACACCGTTTAATGAAAAACTGTTTTTT
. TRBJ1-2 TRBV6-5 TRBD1 CASSYEGTGVGYTF TGTGCCAGCAGTTATGAGGGGACAGGGGTAGGCTACACCTTC
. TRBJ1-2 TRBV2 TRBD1 CASGGQGRYGYTF TGTGCCAGCGGGGGACAGGGGCGTTATGGCTACACCTTC
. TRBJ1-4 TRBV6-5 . CASSYSHRVFNEKLFF TGTGCCAGCAGTTACTCCCACAGGGTCTTCAATGAAAAACTGTTTTTT
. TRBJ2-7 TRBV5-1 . CASSLEGSTYEQYF TGCGCCAGCAGCTTGGAGGGGTCCACCTACGAGCAGTACTTC
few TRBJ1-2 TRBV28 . CASSFRGGYGYTF TGTGCCAGCAGTTTTAGGGGGGGCTATGGCTACACCTTC
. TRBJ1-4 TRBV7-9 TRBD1 CASSPWTGRDEKLFF TGTGCCAGCAGCCCTTGGACAGGGAGGGATGAAAAACTGTTTTTT
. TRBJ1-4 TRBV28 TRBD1 CASRLGQGTATNEKLFF TGTGCCAGCAGGCTTGGACAGGGTACTGCAACTAATGAAAAACTGTTTTTT
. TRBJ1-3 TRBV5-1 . CASSLGGESGNTIYF TGCGCCAGCAGCTTGGGGGGCGAATCTGGAAACACCATATATTTT
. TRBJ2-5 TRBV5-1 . CASSLGKETQYF TGCGCCAGCAGCTTGGGTAAAGAGACCCAGTACTTC
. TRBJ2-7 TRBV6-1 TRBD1 CASSEAPQGALRPEQYF TGTGCCAGCAGTGAAGCTCCGCAGGGGGCGCTTCGGCCCGAGCAGTACTTC